This TCR beta chain was sequenced in a study of cytomegalovirus exposure and HLA in healthy donors. Overall study context: Samples from HLA-typed donors yielded about 85 million unique TCRs in an early data release. Broader study findings: In a later analysis, an Asian-associated ancestry cluster reportedly showed fewer N-insertions than the roughly 650-donor mean. TRBV6-2, TRBV6-3 and some other V segments were excluded as indistinguishable.

Comment on this clone: Its antigen is not known.

The primer mix had 60 Vbeta and 13 Jbeta primers. Repertoires were generated with immunoSEQ multiplex PCR, while TCRdb's copy carries only in-frame clones and drops some. The sample table sets out about 150,000 clones. Trimming stripped 5 bases from V and 3 bases from J, with 13 bases between. The CDR3 runs to 14 residues. The germline gives CDR1 SEHNR, CDR2 FQNEAQ (reference sequence). The TCR comes from a woman in her fifties or sixties in good health and CMV-seronegative. This chain uses TRBV7-9 with TRBJ1-1; a weak D match, TRBD1 (5 bases). Sequenced sample: PBMCs. The CDR3 here is CASSPQTDYTEAFF. The CDR3 DNA sequence: TGTGCCAGCAGCCCGCAGACAGACTACACTGAAGCTTTCTTT.